This record concerns one T cell receptor beta chain sequence. This sample stems from a study of blood T cell repertoires in COVID-19. This table comes from immunoSEQ multiplex PCR, and its TCRdb copy is limited to in-frame clones, with some not included. The sample includes about 170,000 clones, around 80% of them seen just once. The CDR3 is 19 residues long. The germline CDR1 and CDR2 sequences are SGHTA and FQGTGA. The V gene end was trimmed by 0 bases and the J gene end by 0 bases; junction bases not matched to a gene: 7. The sequenced sample consisted of PBMCs or T cells enriched from blood (not recorded which). J is TRBJ2-6 and V is TRBV7-3, with TRBD2 matching 8 bases. This clonotype originated in a woman aged 45-59 years in a cohort exposed to, infected with or recovered from COVID-19 (not recorded which). The CDR3: CASSLTRAGGLSGANVLTF. The CDR3 nucleotides are TGTGCCAGCAGCTTAACTAGGGCGGGAGGCCTCTCTGGGGCCAACGTCCTGACTTTC.